This TCR beta chain was captured by sequencing in a study of T cells in Graves' hyperthyroidism and ophthalmopathy. Study-wide results and caveats: Also found in blood were most expanded thyroid clonotypes above 0.001. Ophthalmopathy was model-predicted a median about 6 months pre-onset.

Absent ophthalmopathy progression within 18 months defined stable Graves' hyperthyroidism. Patients aged 18 to 65 with hyperthyroidism were newly diagnosed, with duration under 2 months. At least ten counts were recorded for this clonotype. Its antigen remains unknown. The CDR3 runs 14 residues. V lost 1 base, J lost 1 base, and 7 bases lay in between. Germline lookup yields CDR1 LNHNV and CDR2 YYDKDF (reference sequence). Authors of the study amplified TCR beta CDR3 regions from RNA transcripts. The TCR CDR3 was amplified in a first-round RT-PCR using the HTBI primer set. TCRdb ran MiXCR on the multiplex PCR reads and lists one entry per CDR3 protein. The data hold a few hundred thousand distinct CDR3 sequences, with approximately 44% observed a single time.

The chain links TRBV15 to TRBJ1-2, with a tentative D call TRBD1 (5 bases). This receptor was identified in a woman aged 18-29 years with Graves' hyperthyroidism. Input material: peripheral blood or thyroid tissue (not recorded which). CDR3 DNA sequence: TGTGCCACCAGCAGAGTGCAGGGTAACTATGGCTACACCTTC. Its protein product is CATSRVQGNYGYTF. The full variable domain, its missing parts supplied by reference TRBV15 and TRBJ1-2, is DAMVIQNPRYQVTQFGKPVTLSCSQTLNHNVMYWYQQKSSQAPKLLFHYYDKDFNNEADTPDNFQSRRPNTSFCFLDIRSPGLGDTAMYLCATSRVQGNYGYTFGSGTRLTVV.